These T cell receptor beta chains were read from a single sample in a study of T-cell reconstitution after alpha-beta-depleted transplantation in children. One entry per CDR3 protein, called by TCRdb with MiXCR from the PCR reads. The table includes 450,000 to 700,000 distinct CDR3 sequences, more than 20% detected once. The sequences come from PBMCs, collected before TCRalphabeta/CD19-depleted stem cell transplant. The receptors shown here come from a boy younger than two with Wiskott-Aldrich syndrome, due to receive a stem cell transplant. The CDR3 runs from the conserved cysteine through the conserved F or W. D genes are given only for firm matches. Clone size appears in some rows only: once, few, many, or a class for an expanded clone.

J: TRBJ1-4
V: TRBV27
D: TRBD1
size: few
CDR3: CASRPTTGGDNEKLFF
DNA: TGTGCCAGCAGACCCACCACAGGGGGAGATAATGAAAAACTGTTTTTT

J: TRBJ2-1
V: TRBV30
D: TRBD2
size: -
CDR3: CAWSALAGPYNEQFF
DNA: TGTGCCTGGAGTGCCCTAGCGGGGCCCTACAATGAGCAGTTCTTC

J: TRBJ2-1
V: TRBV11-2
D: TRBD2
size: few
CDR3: CASSLIEGSGSPNNEQFF
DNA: TGTGCCAGCAGCCTAATCGAGGGTAGCGGGAGCCCTAACAATGAGCAGTTCTTC

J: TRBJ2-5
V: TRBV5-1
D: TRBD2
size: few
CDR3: CASSFSGGLQETQYF
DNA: TGCGCCAGCAGCTTCTCGGGAGGTCTCCAAGAGACCCAGTACTTC

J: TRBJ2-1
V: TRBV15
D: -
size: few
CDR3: CATSWRPRGEQFF
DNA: TGTGCCACCAGCTGGCGGCCGAGGGGTGAGCAGTTCTTC

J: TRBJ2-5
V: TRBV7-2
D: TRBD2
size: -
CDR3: CASSRVSGRGQETQYF
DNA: TGTGCCAGCAGTAGAGTTAGCGGGAGGGGCCAAGAGACCCAGTACTTC

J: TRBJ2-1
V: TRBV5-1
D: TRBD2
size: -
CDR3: CASSLALGTSGPYNEQFF
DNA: TGCGCCAGCAGCTTGGCGCTGGGGACTAGCGGCCCGTACAATGAGCAGTTCTTC

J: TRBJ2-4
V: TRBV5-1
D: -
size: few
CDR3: CASSLVGTQAKNIQYF
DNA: TGCGCCAGCAGCTTGGTGGGAACCCAGGCCAAAAACATTCAGTACTTC

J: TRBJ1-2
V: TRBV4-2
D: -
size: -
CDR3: CASSQGVVVLTGNYGYTF
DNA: TGTGCCAGCAGCCAAGGGGTCGTGGTTCTGACAGGCAACTATGGCTACACCTTC

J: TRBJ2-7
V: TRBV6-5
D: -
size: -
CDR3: CASSYGGGTPYEQYF
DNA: TGTGCCAGCAGTTACGGAGGGGGGACCCCCTACGAGCAGTACTTC

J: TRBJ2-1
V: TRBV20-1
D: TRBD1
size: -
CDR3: CSARADREEGLYNEQFF
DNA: TGCAGTGCTAGGGCGGACAGGGAGGAGGGACTCTACAATGAGCAGTTCTTC

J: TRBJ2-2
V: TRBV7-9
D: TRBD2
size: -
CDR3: CASSPPWGGTGELFF
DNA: TGTGCCAGCAGCCCTCCGTGGGGGGGCACCGGGGAGCTGTTTTTT

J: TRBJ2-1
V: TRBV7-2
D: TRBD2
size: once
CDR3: CASTRVAGVRNEQFF
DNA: TGTGCCAGCACCAGGGTAGCGGGAGTACGTAATGAGCAGTTCTTC

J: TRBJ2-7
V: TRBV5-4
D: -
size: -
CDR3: CASSLAGTRPYEQYF
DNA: TGTGCCAGCAGCTTGGCCGGGACCCGTCCCTACGAGCAGTACTTC

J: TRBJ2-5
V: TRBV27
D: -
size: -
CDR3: CASSAGRRETQYF
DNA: TGTGCCAGCAGTGCGGGGAGACGAGAGACCCAGTACTTC

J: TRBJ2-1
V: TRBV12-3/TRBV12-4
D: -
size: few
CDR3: CASRIVADYNEQFF
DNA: TGTGCCAGCAGGATCGTAGCGGACTACAATGAGCAGTTCTTC

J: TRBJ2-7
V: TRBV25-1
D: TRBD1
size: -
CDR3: CASSERQGTYEQYF
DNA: TGTGCCAGCAGTGAAAGACAGGGGACCTACGAGCAGTACTTC

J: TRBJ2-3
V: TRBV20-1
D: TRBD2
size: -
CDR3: CSAGNSGSPSDTQYF
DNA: TGCAGTGCTGGAAATAGCGGGAGCCCCTCAGATACGCAGTATTTT

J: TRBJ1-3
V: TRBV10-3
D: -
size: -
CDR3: CAIKLSELGTGNTIYF
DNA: TGTGCCATCAAATTAAGCGAACTCGGTACCGGAAACACCATATATTTT

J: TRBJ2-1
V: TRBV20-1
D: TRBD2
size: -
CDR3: CSAKLAGGHNEQFF
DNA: TGCAGTGCGAAACTAGCGGGAGGGCACAATGAGCAGTTCTTC

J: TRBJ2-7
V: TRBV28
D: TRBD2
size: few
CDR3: CASSTAGLNYNEQYF
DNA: TGTGCCAGCAGTACAGCGGGACTCAATTATAACGAGCAGTACTTC

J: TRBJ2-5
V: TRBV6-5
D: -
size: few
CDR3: CASSYSGWETQYF
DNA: TGTGCCAGCAGTTACTCAGGTTGGGAGACCCAGTACTTC

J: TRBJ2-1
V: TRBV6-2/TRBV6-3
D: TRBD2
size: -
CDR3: CASIPTSGTYEQFF
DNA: TGTGCCAGCATCCCGACTAGCGGGACGTATGAGCAGTTCTTC

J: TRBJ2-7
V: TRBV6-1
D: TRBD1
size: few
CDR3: CASRPRDRIPQQYF
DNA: TGTGCCAGCAGACCCCGGGACAGGATCCCTCAGCAGTACTTC

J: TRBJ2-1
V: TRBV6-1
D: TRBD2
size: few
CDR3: CASLGLIREGYNEQFF
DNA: TGTGCCAGCCTGGGGCTAATCCGGGAGGGTTACAATGAGCAGTTCTTC

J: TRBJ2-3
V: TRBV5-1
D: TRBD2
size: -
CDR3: CASSLDGLVTDTQYF
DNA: TGCGCCAGCAGCTTGGATGGACTAGTCACAGATACGCAGTATTTT

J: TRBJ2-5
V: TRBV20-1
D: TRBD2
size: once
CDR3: CSATGLAGVEQETQYF
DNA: TGCAGTGCAACGGGACTAGCGGGAGTAGAGCAAGAGACCCAGTACTTC

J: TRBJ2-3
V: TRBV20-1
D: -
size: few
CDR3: CSARLWDSLITDTQYF
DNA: TGCAGTGCTAGATTATGGGACTCCTTAATCACAGATACGCAGTATTTT

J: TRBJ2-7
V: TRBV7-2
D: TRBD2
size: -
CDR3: CASSFKLSGSGYEQYF
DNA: TGTGCCAGCAGCTTCAAACTTAGCGGGAGTGGCTACGAGCAGTACTTC

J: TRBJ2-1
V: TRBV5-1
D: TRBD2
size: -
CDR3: CASSPGASGSPWFF
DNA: TGCGCCAGCAGCCCGGGGGCTAGCGGGAGCCCCTGGTTCTTC

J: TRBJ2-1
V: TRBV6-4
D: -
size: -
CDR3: CASSVDGIGYNEQFF
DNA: TGTGCCAGCAGTGTCGACGGGATTGGGTACAATGAGCAGTTCTTC

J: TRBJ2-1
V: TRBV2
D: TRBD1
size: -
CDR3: CAMYSGTGYNEQFF
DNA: TGTGCCATGTATTCCGGGACAGGTTACAATGAGCAGTTCTTC

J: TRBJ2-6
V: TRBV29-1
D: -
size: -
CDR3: CSVEDPVQFSGANVLTF
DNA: TGCAGCGTTGAAGATCCCGTACAATTCTCTGGGGCCAACGTCCTGACTTTC

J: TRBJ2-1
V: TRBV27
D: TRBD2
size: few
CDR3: CASSTSHSGRTYNEQFF
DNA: TGTGCCAGCAGTACTTCCCATAGCGGGAGGACCTACAATGAGCAGTTCTTC

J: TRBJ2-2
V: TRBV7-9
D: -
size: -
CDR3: CASSFGVTGELFF
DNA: TGTGCCAGCAGCTTCGGTGTCACCGGGGAGCTGTTTTTT